A selection of T cell receptor beta chains follows, all from one sample in a study of early T cells in non-severe SARS-CoV-2 infection. From the 5' RACE reads, TCRdb called clonotypes with MiXCR, one entry per CDR3 protein. The sample lists over 35,000 distinct CDR3 sequences, about a tenth occurring once. Source material: whole blood. These receptors all stem from an adult who was a healthcare worker with PCR-confirmed SARS-CoV-2 infection or an uninfected control (not recorded which). CDR3s include the opening cysteine and the closing phenylalanine or tryptophan. Each record gives: clone size, D gene, V gene, J gene, CDR3 protein, CDR3 DNA. D genes are given only for firm matches. Clone sizes are given selectively: once, few, many, or a class where the clone is expanded.

>many|TRBD1|TRBV20-1|TRBJ1-1
CSARIQGAGTEAFF
TGCAGTGCTAGGATACAGGGGGCAGGCACTGAAGCTTTCTTT
>many|TRBD2|TRBV27|TRBJ2-3
CASSLWLAGGPDTQYF
TGTGCCAGCAGTTTATGGCTAGCGGGGGGGCCAGATACGCAGTATTTT
>-|-|TRBV29-1|TRBJ2-3
CSVDWGAQTDTQYF
TGCAGCGTTGACTGGGGGGCGCAAACAGATACGCAGTATTTT
>few|TRBD1|TRBV18|TRBJ2-7
CASSPGQGSSYEQYF
TGTGCCAGCTCACCCGGACAGGGTAGTAGCTACGAGCAGTACTTC
>few|TRBD1|TRBV12-3/TRBV12-4|TRBJ1-5
CASSTGERQPQHF
TGTGCCAGCAGCACAGGGGAACGTCAGCCCCAGCATTTT
>few|-|TRBV30|TRBJ1-1
CAWRGVWSTEAFF
TGTGCCTGGAGGGGGGTGTGGAGCACTGAAGCTTTCTTT
>few|TRBD1|TRBV12-3/TRBV12-4|TRBJ1-6
CASTPGQEDSPLHF
TGTGCCAGCACCCCCGGACAGGAGGATTCACCCCTCCACTTT
>few|TRBD2|TRBV7-9|TRBJ2-3
CASSFSGTRPTDTQYF
TGTGCCAGCAGCTTCTCGGGGACTAGGCCCACAGATACGCAGTATTTT
>few|-|TRBV7-6|TRBJ2-1
CASSLRAGEQFF
TGTGCCAGCAGCTTACGGGCGGGTGAGCAGTTCTTC
>many|TRBD2|TRBV5-1|TRBJ2-1
CASSRGGDFDEQFF
TGCGCCAGCAGCCGGGGGGGCGATTTCGATGAGCAGTTCTTC
>many|-|TRBV9|TRBJ1-2
CASSPFNYGYTF
TGTGCCAGCAGCCCATTCAACTATGGCTACACCTTC
>few|TRBD1|TRBV5-3|TRBJ2-2
CARSKRGPCTGELFF
TGTGCCAGAAGCAAAAGGGGGCCATGCACCGGGGAGCTGTTTTTT
>-|-|TRBV6-6|TRBJ2-5
CASSYGSGGHQETQYF
TGTGCCAGCAGTTACGGAAGCGGAGGGCACCAAGAGACCCAGTACTTC
>many|-|TRBV5-1|TRBJ2-5
CASSRFDGQETQYF
TGCGCCAGCAGCCGTTTCGACGGACAAGAGACCCAGTACTTC
>many|-|TRBV7-9|TRBJ2-3
CASSLVGGDLADTQYF
TGTGCCAGCAGCTTAGTTGGGGGCGACCTGGCAGATACGCAGTATTTT
>few|TRBD1|TRBV19|TRBJ2-6
CASSTLQGIGANVLTF
TGTGCCAGTAGTACCTTACAGGGGATTGGGGCCAACGTCCTGACTTTC
>few|-|TRBV7-3|TRBJ2-3
CASSLLASDTQYF
TGTGCCAGCAGCTTACTAGCATCAGATACGCAGTATTTT
>-|TRBD2|TRBV7-3|TRBJ2-2
CASSLKGSGGPNTGELFF
TGTGCCAGCAGCTTAAAGGGTAGCGGGGGCCCGAACACCGGGGAGCTGTTTTTT
>few|TRBD1|TRBV5-1|TRBJ1-4
CASSSEGQANEKLFF
TGCGCCAGCAGCTCGGAGGGACAGGCTAATGAAAAACTGTTTTTT
>few|-|TRBV28|TRBJ1-1
CASSPNLIVEDRAFF
TGTGCCAGCAGCCCGAACCTGATTGTTGAGGACCGGGCTTTCTTT
>-|TRBD1|TRBV14|TRBJ2-2
CASSKRDRVNTGELFF
TGTGCCAGCAGCAAGAGGGACAGAGTGAACACCGGGGAGCTGTTTTTT
>many|TRBD1|TRBV29-1|TRBJ1-2
CSVSQGGGYTF
TGCAGCGTATCACAGGGGGGTGGCTACACCTTC
>many|-|TRBV5-1|TRBJ2-3
CASSLASETDTQYF
TGCGCCAGCAGCTTGGCCTCAGAGACAGATACGCAGTATTTT
>many|TRBD1|TRBV5-1|TRBJ2-7
CASSLEGQGGYEQYF
TGCGCCAGCAGCTTGGAGGGACAGGGGGGCTACGAGCAGTACTTC
>many|TRBD2|TRBV24-1|TRBJ2-1
CATSDVPGLGSDEQFF
TGTGCCACCAGTGATGTCCCGGGACTAGGCTCCGATGAGCAGTTCTTC
>few|-|TRBV29-1|TRBJ2-5
CSVGQFQETQYF
TGCAGCGTCGGACAGTTTCAAGAGACCCAGTACTTC
>many|TRBD1|TRBV9|TRBJ2-3
CASSATGLDTQYF
TGTGCCAGCAGCGCGACAGGGTTAGATACGCAGTATTTT
>once|-|TRBV4-3|TRBJ1-1
CASSQGGGRDSPEAFF
TGCGCCAGCAGCCAAGGGGGCGGGCGGGACTCCCCTGAAGCTTTCTTT
>many|-|TRBV2|TRBJ2-3
CASSIPGTGHTDTQYF
TGTGCCAGCAGTATCCCCGGGACGGGCCACACAGATACGCAGTATTTT
>few|TRBD1|TRBV7-2|TRBJ1-6
CASSLGTGYNSPLHF
TGTGCCAGCAGCTTAGGGACAGGGTATAATTCACCCCTCCACTTT
>many|TRBD2|TRBV12-3/TRBV12-4|TRBJ2-1
CASTRGTSDFNEQFF
TGTGCCAGCACCCGCGGGACTAGCGATTTCAATGAGCAGTTCTTC
>-|TRBD2|TRBV6-1|TRBJ2-3
CASSSHYQLAGADTQYF
TGTGCCAGCAGCTCCCACTACCAACTAGCGGGGGCAGATACGCAGTATTTT
>few|-|TRBV12-3/TRBV12-4|TRBJ2-5
CASGDRMGETQYF
TGTGCCAGCGGGGACCGAATGGGGGAGACCCAGTACTTC
>many|-|TRBV12-3/TRBV12-4|TRBJ2-5
CASRAGLPETQYF
TGTGCCAGCAGGGCAGGGTTACCAGAGACCCAGTACTTC
>few|-|TRBV18|TRBJ1-5
CASSPTTGNNQPQHF
TGTGCCAGCTCACCTACCACAGGAAATAATCAGCCCCAGCATTTT
>many|TRBD2|TRBV5-1|TRBJ2-5
CASGPSSGVQETQYF
TGCGCCAGCGGCCCCTCTAGCGGGGTCCAAGAGACCCAGTACTTC
>-|TRBD2|TRBV12-3/TRBV12-4|TRBJ2-5
CASSSSGGSERETQYF
TGTGCCAGCAGTAGTAGCGGGGGCAGCGAGAGGGAGACCCAGTACTTC
>-|TRBD1|TRBV9|TRBJ1-6
CASSFLPGQGNSPLHF
TGTGCCAGCAGCTTCTTACCGGGACAGGGAAATTCACCCCTCCACTTT
>few|-|TRBV6-5|TRBJ1-1
CASRSTGEIEAFF
TGTGCCAGCAGGTCGACAGGAGAGATTGAAGCTTTCTTT
>-|TRBD1|TRBV10-3|TRBJ2-6
CAIRGTGGLSGANVLTF
TGTGCCATCAGAGGGACAGGGGGCTTATCTGGGGCCAACGTCCTGACTTTC
>few|-|TRBV6-2/TRBV6-3|TRBJ1-5
CASSYEGGRVQPQHF
TGTGCCAGCAGTTACGAGGGGGGGCGCGTTCAGCCCCAGCATTTT
>-|-|TRBV12-3/TRBV12-4|TRBJ2-2
CASRERTNTGELFF
TGTGCCAGTCGAGAGAGGACGAACACCGGGGAGCTGTTTTTT
>many|-|TRBV6-2/TRBV6-3|TRBJ2-6
CATEEVASSGANVLTF
TGTGCCACCGAAGAGGTCGCTAGCTCTGGGGCCAACGTCCTGACTTTC
>-|-|TRBV12-3/TRBV12-4|TRBJ2-5
CASRQGAQETQYF
TGTGCCAGCAGACAGGGTGCCCAAGAGACCCAGTACTTC
>-|-|TRBV11-2|TRBJ1-5
CASSLGGGPQHF
TGTGCCAGCAGCTTAGGCGGGGGGCCCCAGCATTTT
>-|-|TRBV18|TRBJ2-7
CASSPDKSSYEQYF
TGTGCCAGCTCACCCGACAAAAGCTCCTACGAGCAGTACTTC
>many|-|TRBV20-1|TRBJ1-1
CSARVPGRMTEAFF
TGCAGTGCTAGAGTCCCCGGGAGAATGACTGAAGCTTTCTTT
>-|-|TRBV7-2|TRBJ1-6
CASSFAKNSPLHF
TGTGCCAGCAGCTTTGCGAAGAATTCACCCCTCCACTTT
>few|TRBD1|TRBV5-1|TRBJ2-2
CASSLASGGPVMTGELFF
TGCGCCAGCAGCTTGGCGTCAGGGGGTCCGGTCATGACCGGGGAGCTGTTTTTT
>many|-|TRBV4-3|TRBJ1-2
CASSLAGELHYGYTF
TGCGCCAGCAGCCTTGCAGGCGAACTTCACTATGGCTACACCTTC
>many|TRBD1|TRBV15|TRBJ1-4
CATSRNMDRGNEKLFF
TGTGCCACCAGCAGAAATATGGACAGGGGCAATGAAAAACTGTTTTTT
>-|TRBD1|TRBV6-5|TRBJ1-1
CASSYGTGFFTEAFF
TGTGCCAGCAGTTACGGGACAGGGTTCTTCACTGAAGCTTTCTTT
>-|TRBD1|TRBV7-2|TRBJ2-5
CASSRGQSSQTQYF
TGTGCCAGCAGCCGGGGACAGTCGTCGCAGACCCAGTACTTC
>few|-|TRBV20-1|TRBJ2-1
CSASWGRGSYNEQFF
TGCAGTGCTAGTTGGGGGAGAGGATCCTACAATGAGCAGTTCTTC
>medium-sized|TRBD1|TRBV9|TRBJ1-6
CASSVVGGLNSPLHF
TGTGCCAGCAGCGTCGTAGGGGGCTTAAACTCACCCCTCCACTTT
>few|-|TRBV9|TRBJ2-2
CASSQQWDTGELFF
TGTGCCAGCAGCCAACAGTGGGACACCGGGGAGCTGTTTTTT
>many|-|TRBV4-3|TRBJ2-2
CASSQDAGNTGELFF
TGCGCCAGCAGCCAAGATGCGGGGAACACCGGGGAGCTGTTTTTT
>many|-|TRBV7-9|TRBJ1-4
CASSPRDTEKLFF
TGTGCCAGCAGCCCCAGGGACACCGAAAAACTGTTTTTT
>-|-|TRBV5-4|TRBJ1-2
CASSLDSREYGYTF
TGTGCCAGCAGCTTGGATAGCAGGGAGTATGGCTACACCTTC